Presented here are 2 T cell receptor beta chains from one specimen sequenced in a study of cytotoxic CD8 clonotypes in ibrutinib-treated CLL. Repertoires were generated with immunoSEQ multiplex PCR, while TCRdb's copy carries only in-frame clones and drops some. The data contain some 310,000 clones, about 80% of them singletons. This specimen was PBMCs, taken before ibrutinib treatment. Receptor source: a human donor with chronic lymphocytic leukemia.

The genes are TRBV18 and TRBJ1-2; 7 nucleotides match TRBD1. Germline CDR1 and CDR2: KGHSH and LQKENI. The CDR3 contains 15 residues. Trimming cost V 4 bases and J 4 bases; bases outside gene matches: 9. The CDR3 is CASSRGDSQIYGYTF. The CDR3 nucleotides read TGTGCCAGCTCACGCGGGGACAGCCAAATCTATGGCTACACCTTC.

The CDR3 protein is CASSPERTGSYGYTF. The CDR3 bases are TGTGCCAGCAGCCCGGAACGGACAGGGAGCTATGGCTACACCTTC. This chain links TRBV5-4 with TRBJ1-2, with 8 bases aligning to TRBD1. The J segment lost 4 bases and the V segment lost 4 bases, leaving 9 bases of the junction unmatched. This CDR3 is built from 15 residues. CDR1 is SGHNT and CDR2 is YYREEE in the germline V gene (reference sequence).